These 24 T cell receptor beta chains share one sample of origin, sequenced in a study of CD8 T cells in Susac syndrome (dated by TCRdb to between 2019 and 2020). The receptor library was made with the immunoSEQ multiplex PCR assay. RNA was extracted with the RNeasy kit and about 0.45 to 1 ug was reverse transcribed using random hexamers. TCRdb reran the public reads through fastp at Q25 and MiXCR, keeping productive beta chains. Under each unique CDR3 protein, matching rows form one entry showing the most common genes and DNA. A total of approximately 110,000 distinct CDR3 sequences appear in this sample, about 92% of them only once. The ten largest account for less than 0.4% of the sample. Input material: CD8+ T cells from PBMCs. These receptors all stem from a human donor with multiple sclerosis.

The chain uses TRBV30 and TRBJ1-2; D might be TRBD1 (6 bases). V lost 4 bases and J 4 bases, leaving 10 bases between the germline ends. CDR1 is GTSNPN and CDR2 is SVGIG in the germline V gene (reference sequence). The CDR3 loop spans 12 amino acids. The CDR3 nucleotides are TGTGCCTGGATCGTAGGGGGCTATGGCTACACCTTC. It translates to CAWIVGGYGYTF.

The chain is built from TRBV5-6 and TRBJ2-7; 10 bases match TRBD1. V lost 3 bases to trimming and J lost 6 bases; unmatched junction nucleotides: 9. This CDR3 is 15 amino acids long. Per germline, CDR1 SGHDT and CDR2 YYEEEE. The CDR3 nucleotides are TGTGCCAGCAGCTCCTGGAGGACAGGGGGTCTCGAGCAGTACGTC. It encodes CASSSWRTGGLEQYV.

DNA of the CDR3: TGTGCCAGCAGTGAAGACAGAGAGATCTACGAGCAGTACTTC. Amino acid sequence: CASSEDREIYEQYF. J is TRBJ2-7 and V is TRBV2; D remains ambiguous. CDR1 and CDR2 (germline): SNHLY, FYNNEI. This CDR3 region has 14 residues. The ends were cut back, 1 base at V and 3 bases at J, with 10 bases in the middle. Combining the CDR3 with reference TRBV2 and TRBJ2-7 gives the whole variable domain EPEVTQTPSHQVTQMGQEVILRCVPISNHLYFYWYRQILGQKVEFLVSFYNNEISEKSEIFDDQFSVERPDGSNFTLKIRSTKLEDSAMYFCASSEDREIYEQYFGPGTRLTVT.

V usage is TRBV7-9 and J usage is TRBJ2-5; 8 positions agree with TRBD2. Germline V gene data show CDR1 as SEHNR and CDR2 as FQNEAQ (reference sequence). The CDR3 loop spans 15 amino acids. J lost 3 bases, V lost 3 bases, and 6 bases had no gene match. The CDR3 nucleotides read TGTGCCAGCAGCTTGGGACGGGGGGGAAAAGAGACCCAGTACTTC. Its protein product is CASSLGRGGKETQYF.

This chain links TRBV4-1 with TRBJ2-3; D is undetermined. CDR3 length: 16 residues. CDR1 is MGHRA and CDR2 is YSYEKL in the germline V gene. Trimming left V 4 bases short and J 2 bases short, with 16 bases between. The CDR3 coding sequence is TGCGCCAGCAGCCCTTCCGGAGCAACGTTCACAGATACGCAGTATTTT. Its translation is CASSPSGATFTDTQYF.

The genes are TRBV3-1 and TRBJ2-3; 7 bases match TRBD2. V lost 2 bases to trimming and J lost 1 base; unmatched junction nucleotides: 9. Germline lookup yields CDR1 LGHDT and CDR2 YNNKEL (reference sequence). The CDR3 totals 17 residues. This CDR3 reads CASSQQRAGRGTDTQYF. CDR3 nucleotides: TGTGCCAGCAGCCAACAACGAGCGGGGAGGGGCACAGATACGCAGTATTTT.

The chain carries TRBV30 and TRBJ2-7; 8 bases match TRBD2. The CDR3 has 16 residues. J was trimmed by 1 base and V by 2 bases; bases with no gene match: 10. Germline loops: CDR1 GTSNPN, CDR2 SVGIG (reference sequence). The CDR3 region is CAWSPRGGTLSYEQYF. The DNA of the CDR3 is TGTGCCTGGAGTCCACGCGGGGGGACGCTATCCTACGAGCAGTACTTC.

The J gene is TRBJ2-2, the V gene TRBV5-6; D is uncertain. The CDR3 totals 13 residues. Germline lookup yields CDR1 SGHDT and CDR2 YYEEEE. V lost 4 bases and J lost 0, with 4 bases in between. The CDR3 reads CASSATNTGELFF. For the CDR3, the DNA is TGTGCCAGCAGCGCTACGAACACCGGGGAGCTGTTTTTT.

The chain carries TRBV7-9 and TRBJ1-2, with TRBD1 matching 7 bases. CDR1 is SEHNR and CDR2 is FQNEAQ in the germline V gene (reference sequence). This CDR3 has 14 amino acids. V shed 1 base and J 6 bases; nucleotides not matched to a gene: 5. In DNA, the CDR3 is TGTGCCAGCAGCTTAGACAGGGGAGTCGATGGCTACACCTTC. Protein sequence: CASSLDRGVDGYTF. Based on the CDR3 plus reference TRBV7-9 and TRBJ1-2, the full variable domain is DTGVSQNPRHKITKRGQNVTFRCDPISEHNRLYWYRQTLGQGPEFLTYFQNEAQLEKSRLLSDRFSAERPKGSFSTLEIQRTEQGDSAMYLCASSLDRGVDGYTFGSGTRLTVV.

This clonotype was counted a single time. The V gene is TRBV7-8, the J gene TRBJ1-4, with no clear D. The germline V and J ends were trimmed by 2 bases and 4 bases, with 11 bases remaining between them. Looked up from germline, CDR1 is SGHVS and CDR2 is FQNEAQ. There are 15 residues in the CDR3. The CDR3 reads CASSLSRQYNEKLFF. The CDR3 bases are TGTGCCAGCAGCTTATCACGGCAGTATAATGAAAAACTGTTTTTT. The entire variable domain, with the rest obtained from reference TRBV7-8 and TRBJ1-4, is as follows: GAGVSQSPRYKVAKRGQDVALRCDPISGHVSLFWYQQALGQGPEFLTYFQNEAQLDKSGLPSDRFFAERPEGSVSTLKIQRTQQEDSAVYLCASSLSRQYNEKLFFGSGTQLSVL.

CDR3 residues: CASSAAGRPFSYEQYF. CDR3 in DNA: TGTGCCAGCAGCGCCGCCGGCAGGCCCTTCTCCTACGAGCAGTACTTC. The gene calls are TRBV9 and TRBJ2-7; D call uncertain. V lost 3 bases to trimming and J lost 0 bases, with 16 bases between them. This CDR3 region has 16 residues. The germline V gene has CDR1 SGDLS and CDR2 YYNGEE.

The chain's CDR3 is CASTGGTSAVLAETQYF. The CDR3 DNA reads TGCGCCAGCACCGGGGGTACTAGCGCCGTCCTAGCGGAGACCCAGTACTTC. The genes are TRBV5-1 and TRBJ2-5, with 7 bases matching TRBD2. Germline V gene sequence: CDR1 SGHRS, CDR2 YFSETQ. The ends lost 6 bases at V and 5 bases at J; junction bases unmatched: 19. CDR3 length equals 17 residues.

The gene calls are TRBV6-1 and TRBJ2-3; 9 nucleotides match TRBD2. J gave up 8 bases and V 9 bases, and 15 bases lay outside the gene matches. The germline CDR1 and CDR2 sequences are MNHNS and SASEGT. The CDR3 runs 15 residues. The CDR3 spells CASPPPGLAYGTQYF. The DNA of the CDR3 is TGTGCCAGTCCCCCCCCGGGACTAGCCTACGGTACGCAGTATTTT.

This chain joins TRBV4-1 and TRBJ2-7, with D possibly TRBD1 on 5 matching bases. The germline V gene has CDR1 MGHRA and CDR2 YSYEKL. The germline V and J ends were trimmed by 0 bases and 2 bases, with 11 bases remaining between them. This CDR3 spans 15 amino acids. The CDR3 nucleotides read TGCGCCAGCAGCCAAGAGGCAGGGTGGGCCTACGAGCAGTACGTC. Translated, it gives CASSQEAGWAYEQYV.

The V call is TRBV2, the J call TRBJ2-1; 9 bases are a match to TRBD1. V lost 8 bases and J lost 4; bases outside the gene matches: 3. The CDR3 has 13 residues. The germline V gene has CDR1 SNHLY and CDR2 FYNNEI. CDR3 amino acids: CASAGQGYNEQFF. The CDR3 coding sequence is TGTGCCAGCGCGGGACAGGGTTACAATGAGCAGTTCTTC.

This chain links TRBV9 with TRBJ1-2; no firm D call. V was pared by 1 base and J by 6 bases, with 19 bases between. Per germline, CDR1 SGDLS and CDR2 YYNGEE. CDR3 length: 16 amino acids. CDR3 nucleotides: TGTGCCAGCAGCGTAAGTGGGAATTTGGCTACGGATGGCTACACCTTC. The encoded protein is CASSVSGNLATDGYTF.

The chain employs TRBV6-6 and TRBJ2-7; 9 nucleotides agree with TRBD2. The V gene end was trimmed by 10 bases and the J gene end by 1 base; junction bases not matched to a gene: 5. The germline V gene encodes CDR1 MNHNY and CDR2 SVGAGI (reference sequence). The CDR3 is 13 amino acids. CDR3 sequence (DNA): TGTGCCACCCGACTAGCGGAATCCTACGAGCAGTACGTC. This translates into CATRLAESYEQYV.

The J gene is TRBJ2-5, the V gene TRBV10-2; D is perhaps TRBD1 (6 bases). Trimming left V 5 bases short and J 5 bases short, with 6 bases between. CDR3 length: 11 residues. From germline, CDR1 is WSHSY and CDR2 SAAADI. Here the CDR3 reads CASSTGETQYF. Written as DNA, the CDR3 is TGCGCCAGCAGTACAGGGGAGACCCAGTACTTC.

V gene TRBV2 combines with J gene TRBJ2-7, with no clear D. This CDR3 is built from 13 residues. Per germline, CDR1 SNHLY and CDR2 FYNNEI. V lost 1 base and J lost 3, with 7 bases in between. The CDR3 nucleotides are TGTGCCAGCAGTGAAGGGACCCACTACGAGCAGTACGTC. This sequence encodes CASSEGTHYEQYV.

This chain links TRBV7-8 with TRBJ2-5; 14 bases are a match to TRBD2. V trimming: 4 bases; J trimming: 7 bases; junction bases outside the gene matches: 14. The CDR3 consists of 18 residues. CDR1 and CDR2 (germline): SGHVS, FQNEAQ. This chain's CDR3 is CASSSDPGLAGDFGTQYF. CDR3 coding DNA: TGTGCCAGCAGCTCCGACCCGGGACTAGCGGGAGACTTTGGGACCCAGTACTTC.

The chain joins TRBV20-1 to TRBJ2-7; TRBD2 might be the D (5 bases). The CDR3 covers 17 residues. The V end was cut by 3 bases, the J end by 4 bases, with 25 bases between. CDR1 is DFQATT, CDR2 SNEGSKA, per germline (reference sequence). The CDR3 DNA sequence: TGCAGTGCTAGCCGCCTGTGGGAGCCGGGTCGGAGGTACGAGCAGTACTTC. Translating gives CSASRLWEPGRRYEQYF.

CDR3 sequence: CASSLGTGDYNEQFF. DNA for the CDR3: TGTGCCAGCAGCTTAGGGACAGGGGACTACAATGAGCAGTTCTTC. V is TRBV7-9 and J is TRBJ2-1, with TRBD1 matching 9 bases. The V gene's germline CDR1 is SEHNR and CDR2 FQNEAQ (reference sequence). CDR3 length: 15 amino acids. V lost 1 base, J lost 3 bases, and 1 base stayed unmatched.

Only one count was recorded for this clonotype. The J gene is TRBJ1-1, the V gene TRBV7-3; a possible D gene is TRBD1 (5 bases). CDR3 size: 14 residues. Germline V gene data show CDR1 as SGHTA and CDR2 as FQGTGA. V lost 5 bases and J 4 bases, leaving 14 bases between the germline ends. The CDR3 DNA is TGTGCCAGCAGCCATAACGGGGGTGTCACTGAAGCTTTCTTT. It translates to CASSHNGGVTEAFF.

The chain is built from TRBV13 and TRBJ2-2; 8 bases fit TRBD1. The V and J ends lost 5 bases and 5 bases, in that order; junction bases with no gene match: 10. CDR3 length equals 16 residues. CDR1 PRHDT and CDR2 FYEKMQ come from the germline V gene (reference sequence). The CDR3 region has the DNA TGTGCCAGCAGCCCTGGGACAGGCCAAGCTACCGGGGAGCTGTTTTTT. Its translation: CASSPGTGQATGELFF.